Presented here are 27 T cell receptor beta chains from one specimen sequenced in a study of shared clonotypes between healthy human individuals. Using immunoSEQ multiplex PCR, the repertoire was profiled, and TCRdb retains in-frame clones only, with some absent. The sample comprises about 2,500,000 clones, approximately 92% of which are singletons, and around 0.15% rests with the top ten. Material: naive CD4+ T cells sorted from blood. Stated subset: CD45RA+ positively selected. The receptor set was obtained from a man younger than 35 in good health.

V is TRBV7-9 and J is TRBJ1-2; D remains unclear. The CDR3 length is 12 residues. CDR1 is SEHNR, CDR2 FQNEAQ, per germline (reference sequence). V was pared by 5 bases and J by 4 bases, with 8 bases between. CDR3 sequence (DNA): TGTGCCAGCAGCGTACAGTTCTATGGCTACACCTTC. Protein: CASSVQFYGYTF.

The genes are TRBV6-1 and TRBJ2-5, with 9 bases lining up with TRBD2. V was clipped by 4 bases and J by 4 bases; unmatched bases: 10. Germline loops: CDR1 MNHNS, CDR2 SASEGT. CDR3 size: 16 residues. The CDR3 loop reads CASSVLSGLAVETQYF. In DNA, the CDR3 is TGTGCCAGCAGTGTTTTGTCGGGACTAGCTGTAGAGACCCAGTACTTC.

This clone was seen just once. The V gene is TRBV11-3, the J gene TRBJ2-7, with D unclear. Per germline, CDR1 SGHNT and CDR2 YENEEA. The CDR3 has 12 amino acids. V was shortened by 0 bases and J by 9 bases, with 9 bases between the two germline ends. CDR3 sequence reads: CASSLDSGAQYF. CDR3 nucleotides: TGTGCCAGCAGCTTAGATTCGGGTGCGCAGTACTTC.

The chain links TRBV29-1 to TRBJ2-5; D may be TRBD1 or TRBD2 (6 bases each). This CDR3 is built from 13 residues. V lost 6 bases, J lost 5 bases, and 16 bases lay in between. Germline CDR1 SQVTM, CDR2 ANQGSEA. The DNA of the CDR3 is TGCAGCGTCGAAAAGGGGGGTGCGGAGACCCAGTACTTC. Translated: CSVEKGGAETQYF.

This clone was counted a few times. The sample has other DNA sequences that encode this CDR3 too. This chain connects TRBV18 to TRBJ1-1, with TRBD1 as a possible D gene (5 bases). The CDR3 has 13 residues. Germline V gene sequence: CDR1 KGHSH, CDR2 LQKENI. V was pared by 6 bases and J by 1 base, with 9 bases between. The CDR3 spells CASSLGQNTEAFF. DNA of the CDR3: TGTGCCAGCTCCCTTGGACAGAACACTGAAGCTTTCTTT.

This chain joins TRBV10-3 and TRBJ2-7; D is perhaps TRBD1 (5 bases). CDR3 length: 14 residues. CDR1 and CDR2 (germline): ENHRY, SYGVKD. Trimming took 8 bases from V and 1 from J, leaving 15 bases between them. The CDR3 DNA reads as TGTGCCATCGGGGCTAGGCAAGATTCCTACGAGCAGTACTTC. Translation gives CAIGARQDSYEQYF.

The chain is built from TRBV7-2 and TRBJ2-7, with D uncertain. V lost 1 base and J lost 5, with 12 bases in between. The CDR3 consists of 14 residues. Germline V gene sequence: CDR1 SGHTA, CDR2 FQGNSA. The CDR3 reads CASSLGAVMNEQYF. CDR3 bases: TGTGCCAGCAGCTTAGGGGCGGTCATGAACGAGCAGTACTTC. Using reference TRBV7-2 and TRBJ2-7 for the parts outside the CDR3, the full variable domain is GAGVSQSPSNKVTEKGKDVELRCDPISGHTALYWYRQSLGQGLEFLIYFQGNSAPDKSGLPSDRFSAERTGGSVSTLTIQRTQQEDSAVYLCASSLGAVMNEQYFGPGTRLTVT.

The chain links TRBV9 to TRBJ2-3; perhaps TRBD2 as D (7 bases). Trimming removed 0 bases at V and 3 bases at J, with 17 bases between. Per the germline V gene, CDR1 is SGDLS and CDR2 is YYNGEE. The CDR3 has 17 residues. The CDR3 region has the DNA TGTGCCAGCAGCGTAGCGGCGGGGGCGCTGGGAACAGATACGCAGTATTTT. Translated, it gives CASSVAAGALGTDTQYF.

The chain carries TRBV5-1 and TRBJ1-1; tentative D call: TRBD1 (6 bases). CDR3 length: 13 residues. Trimming took off 8 bases at V and 1 base at J, with 12 bases between the two ends. The germline CDR1 and CDR2 sequences are SGHRS and YFSETQ. CDR3 sequence (DNA): TGCGCCAGTGGGGCAGGGGAGAACACTGAAGCTTTCTTT. It specifies CASGAGENTEAFF.

The J gene is TRBJ1-4, the V gene TRBV6-5; D ambiguous. V lost 5 bases to trimming and J lost 2 bases, with 9 bases between them. CDR1 and CDR2 (germline): MNHEY, SVGAGI. The CDR3 covers 14 residues. As DNA, the CDR3 is TGTGCCAGCAGTGCAGTTCGCACTAATGAAAAACTGTTTTTT. Encoded protein: CASSAVRTNEKLFF.

CDR3: CASSGYATDTQYF. DNA of the CDR3: TGTGCCAGCAGTGGTTACGCCACAGATACGCAGTATTTT. The chain recombines TRBV25-1 with TRBJ2-3; D unclear. CDR3 length: 13 amino acids. CDR1 and CDR2 from the germline V gene are MGHDK and SYGVNS. V shed 4 bases and J shed 2 bases, with 7 bases lying between them. Combining the CDR3 with reference TRBV25-1 and TRBJ2-3 gives the whole variable domain EADIYQTPRYLVIGTGKKITLECSQTMGHDKMYWYQQDPGMELHLIHYSYGVNSTEKGDLSSESTVSRIRTEHFPLTLESARPSHTSQYLCASSGYATDTQYFGPGTRLTVL.

V gene TRBV18 combines with J gene TRBJ1-1, with 7 positions matching TRBD1. The CDR3 runs to 15 residues. With V trimmed by 4 bases and J by 2 bases, 7 bases remained unmatched. The germline V gene encodes CDR1 KGHSH and CDR2 LQKENI. The CDR3 sequence is CASSLNTGENTEAFF. CDR3 nucleotide sequence: TGTGCCAGCTCACTGAATACAGGGGAAAACACTGAAGCTTTCTTT. The full variable domain, its missing parts supplied by reference TRBV18 and TRBJ1-1, is NAGVMQNPRHLVRRRGQEARLRCSPMKGHSHVYWYRQLPEEGLKFMVYLQKENIIDESGMPKERFSAEFPKEGPSILRIQQVVRGDSAAYFCASSLNTGENTEAFFGQGTRLTVV.

This clone was counted once. The CDR3 DNA follows: TGTGCCACCTGGCCGAGTGGGCTGAAATACAATGAGCAGTTCTTC. Its protein product is CATWPSGLKYNEQFF. This chain uses TRBV6-1 with TRBJ2-1, with D uncertain. The CDR3 contains 15 residues. Germline V lookup: CDR1 MNHNS, CDR2 SASEGT. V was pared by 10 bases and J by 4 bases, with 20 bases between.

The chain is built from TRBV19 and TRBJ1-5; the D gene is possibly TRBD1 (5 bases). CDR3 size: 15 residues. CDR1 and CDR2 from the germline V gene are LNHDA and SQIVND (reference sequence). Trimming left V 3 bases short and J 2 bases short, with 11 bases between. The CDR3 region is CASSMGRAGNQPQHF. In DNA form, the CDR3 reads TGTGCCAGTAGTATGGGCAGGGCTGGCAATCAGCCCCAGCATTTT.

The rearrangement joins TRBV5-1 to TRBJ1-5; D uncertain. The V gene lost 0 bases and the J gene lost 4 bases, with 11 bases spanning the gap. Looked up from germline, CDR1 is SGHRS and CDR2 is YFSETQ. The CDR3 sequence is 15 residues long. This CDR3 is CASSLASGRNQPQHF. The CDR3 nucleotides read TGCGCCAGCAGCTTGGCGTCGGGGAGGAATCAGCCCCAGCATTTT.

Details on this clone: This same CDR3 is encoded by further DNA sequences in the sample. The chain employs TRBV29-1 and TRBJ2-3; D is unresolved. Germline-derived CDR1 and CDR2 are SQVTM and ANQGSEA. The CDR3 runs to 13 residues. The V and J ends lost 2 bases and 1 base respectively, with 7 bases between them. CDR3 in amino acids: CSVERGRTDTQYF. For the CDR3, the DNA is TGCAGCGTTGAAAGAGGCCGCACAGATACGCAGTATTTT.

V is TRBV7-8 and J is TRBJ1-2; 9 bases match TRBD1. Per the germline V gene, CDR1 is SGHVS and CDR2 is FQNEAQ. The CDR3 sequence is 15 residues long. Trimming took 5 bases from V and 8 from J; bases not matched to a gene: 12. CDR3 coding DNA: TGTGCCAGCAGCCCAAGATTACAGGGGGCGGGAGGCTACACCTTC. This gives the protein CASSPRLQGAGGYTF.

The chain combines TRBV5-1 with TRBJ1-2; TRBD1 matches 11 bases. V lost 4 bases and J lost 3; bases outside the gene matches: 11. Germline V lookup: CDR1 SGHRS, CDR2 YFSETQ. The CDR3 runs to 17 residues. The CDR3 protein is CASSIYVDRGLDYGYTF. CDR3 DNA sequence: TGCGCCAGCAGCATTTACGTGGACAGGGGGCTCGACTATGGCTACACCTTC.

The V call is TRBV7-3, the J call TRBJ2-2; perhaps TRBD2 as D (5 bases). V gave up 1 base and J gave up 3 bases, with 6 bases separating them. This CDR3 is 14 amino acids long. Germline V gene data show CDR1 as SGHTA and CDR2 as FQGTGA. CDR3 sequence reads: CASSLKGDTGELFF. Here the CDR3 DNA reads TGTGCCAGCAGCTTAAAGGGAGACACCGGGGAGCTGTTTTTT.

The rearrangement uses TRBV7-9 and TRBJ2-1; 7 bases fit TRBD2. V was pared by 5 bases and J by 0 bases, with 10 bases of the junction left unmatched. This CDR3 is built from 17 residues. CDR1 and CDR2 (germline): SEHNR, FQNEAQ (reference sequence). CDR3 in DNA: TGTGCCAGCAGCGAGCTACTAGCGCCTAGCTCCTACAATGAGCAGTTCTTC. This codes for CASSELLAPSSYNEQFF. The complete variable domain, with remaining parts taken from reference TRBV7-9 and TRBJ2-1, reads DTGVSQNPRHKITKRGQNVTFRCDPISEHNRLYWYRQTLGQGPEFLTYFQNEAQLEKSRLLSDRFSAERPKGSFSTLEIQRTEQGDSAMYLCASSELLAPSSYNEQFFGPGTRLTVL.

V and J are TRBV2 and TRBJ2-1; 8 bases line up with TRBD2. The V gene's germline CDR1 is SNHLY and CDR2 FYNNEI. The CDR3 is made up of 15 amino acids. J lost 3 bases, V lost 8 bases, and 9 bases had no gene match. CDR3 in amino acids: CASVLISGNYNEQFF. CDR3 nucleotides: TGTGCCAGCGTCTTGATTAGCGGGAACTACAATGAGCAGTTCTTC. Looking up the rest from reference TRBV2 and TRBJ2-1 gives the full variable domain: EPEVTQTPSHQVTQMGQEVILRCVPISNHLYFYWYRQILGQKVEFLVSFYNNEISEKSEIFDDQFSVERPDGSNFTLKIRSTKLEDSAMYFCASVLISGNYNEQFFGPGTRLTVL.

This chain uses TRBV6-1 with TRBJ2-3, with D perhaps matching TRBD1 (6 bases). CDR1 and CDR2 from the germline V gene are MNHNS and SASEGT. This CDR3 has 14 residues. V lost 6 bases and J 6 bases, leaving 16 bases between the germline ends. This CDR3 is CASRTGRLLDTQYF. CDR3 nucleotide sequence: TGTGCCAGCAGGACAGGCCGGCTCTTGGATACGCAGTATTTT.

This chain links TRBV25-1 with TRBJ1-2; no firm D call. The CDR3 has 15 amino acids. V was pared by 0 bases and J by 7 bases, with 15 bases between. Per the germline V gene, CDR1 is MGHDK and CDR2 is SYGVNS. CDR3 bases: TGTGCCAGCAGTGAATACCCCACCAGGTCTGGTGGCTACACCTTC. This translates into CASSEYPTRSGGYTF.

The J gene is TRBJ1-1, the V gene TRBV6-1; 8 bases are a match to TRBD1. The V gene's germline CDR1 is MNHNS and CDR2 SASEGT. The junction had 5 bases not matched to a gene; V was cut back by 3 bases and J by 5 bases. The CDR3 contains 14 residues. The CDR3 reads CASSDGRGRTEAFF. Here the CDR3 DNA reads TGTGCCAGCAGTGACGGCAGGGGGCGAACTGAAGCTTTCTTT.

To note about this clone: Additional DNA sequences in this sample encode the identical CDR3. The CDR3 sequence: CATSRDLSYEQYF. DNA for the CDR3: TGTGCCACCAGCAGAGACCTATCCTACGAGCAGTACTTC. The chain links TRBV15 to TRBJ2-7; D gene uncertain. Germline-derived CDR1 and CDR2 are LNHNV and YYDKDF (reference sequence). Between the trimmed V and J ends, which lost 0 bases and 1 base, there was a span of 4 bases. This CDR3 contains 13 residues.

About this clone: In the same sample, other DNA sequences code for this CDR3. The V and J genes are TRBV5-8 and TRBJ1-1, with D perhaps TRBD1 (5 bases). CDR3 length equals 14 residues. Germline assignment: CDR1 SGHTS and CDR2 YDEGEE. V gave up 0 bases and J gave up 2 bases, with 8 bases separating them. The CDR3 is CASSLGQPNTEAFF. The CDR3 DNA sequence: TGTGCCAGCAGCTTGGGACAGCCCAACACTGAAGCTTTCTTT. Looking up the rest from reference TRBV5-8 and TRBJ1-1 gives the full variable domain: EAGVTQSPTHLIKTRGQQATLRCSPISGHTSVYWYQQALGLGLQFLLWYDEGEERNRGNFPPRFSGRQFPNYSSELNVNALELEDSALYLCASSLGQPNTEAFFGQGTRLTVV.

V is TRBV10-3 and J is TRBJ1-6, with D unresolved. This CDR3 has 15 residues. The V and J ends lost 6 bases and 6 bases respectively, with 15 bases between them. CDR1 ENHRY and CDR2 SYGVKD come from the germline V gene. In DNA, the CDR3 is TGTGCCATCAGGTCAGGCGATCTAGGTAATTCACCCCTCCACTTT. Translating it yields CAIRSGDLGNSPLHF.